This entry features one TCR beta chain sequence. This sample is drawn from a study of T cells in Graves' hyperthyroidism and ophthalmopathy. Germline CDR1 SGHNT, CDR2 YYREEE (reference sequence). The CDR3 is 17 amino acids. The germline V and J ends were trimmed by 1 base and 1 base, with 17 bases remaining between them. Amplification yielded TCR beta CDR3 regions, with RNA transcripts as the source. HTBI primers were the set used in a first-round RT-PCR of the TCR CDR3. One entry per CDR3 protein, called by TCRdb with MiXCR from the multiplex PCR reads. This table has some 350,000 distinct CDR3 sequences, approximately 14% appearing once.

The receptor was derived from a woman aged 40-49 years with Graves' ophthalmopathy. The sample consisted of blood. This sequence joins TRBV5-4 and TRBJ1-1; D not certain. The CDR3 region is CASSLRFGVGGNTEAFF. The CDR3 DNA reads TGTGCCAGCAGCTTGAGGTTTGGGGTAGGAGGGAACACTGAAGCTTTCTTT. Full variable domain (rest looked up from reference TRBV5-4 and TRBJ1-1): ETGVTQSPTHLIKTRGQQVTLRCSSQSGHNTVSWYQQALGQGPQFIFQYYREEENGRGNFPPRFSGLQFPNYSSELNVNALELDDSALYLCASSLRFGVGGNTEAFFGQGTRLTVV.